This paragraph covers one TCR beta chain sequence. The sample comes from a study of blood T cell repertoires in COVID-19. At the level of the study: Researchers got acute and convalescent COVID-19 samples from the United States, Italy and Spain.

The CDR3 covers 14 residues. Per germline, CDR1 LNHDA and CDR2 SQIVND (reference sequence). V lost 4 bases, J lost 2 bases, and 10 bases lay in between. In the authors' workflow: The authors estimated nucleated cell counts from reference gene primer amplification. The assay was immunoSEQ multiplex PCR, and TCRdb's table has in-frame clones only and misses some. V, J and clone size reflect that table, while D and trimming were determined from the DNA. The sample consists of around 100,000 clones, 87% of them appearing once. Sequencing used peripheral blood. The sequence was obtained from a human donor with acute or convalescent COVID-19. The donor label of this sample is uncertain. The V gene is TRBV19, the J gene TRBJ2-3; D might be TRBD1 (6 bases). CDR3 amino acids: CASSRAGVTDTQYF. CDR3 nucleotides: TGTGCCAGTAGTAGGGCAGGGGTCACAGATACGCAGTATTTT.